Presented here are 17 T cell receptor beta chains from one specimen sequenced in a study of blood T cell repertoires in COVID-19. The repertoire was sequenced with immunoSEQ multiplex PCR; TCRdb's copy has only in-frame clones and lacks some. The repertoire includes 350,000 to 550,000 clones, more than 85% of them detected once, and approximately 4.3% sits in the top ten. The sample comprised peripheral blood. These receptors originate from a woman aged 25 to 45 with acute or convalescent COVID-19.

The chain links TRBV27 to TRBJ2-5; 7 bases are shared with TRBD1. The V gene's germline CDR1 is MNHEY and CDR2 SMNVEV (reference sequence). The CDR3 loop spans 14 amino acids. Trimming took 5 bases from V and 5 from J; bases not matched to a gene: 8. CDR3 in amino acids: CASSTGQLIETQYF. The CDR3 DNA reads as TGTGCCAGCAGTACGGGACAGCTCATTGAGACCCAGTACTTC.

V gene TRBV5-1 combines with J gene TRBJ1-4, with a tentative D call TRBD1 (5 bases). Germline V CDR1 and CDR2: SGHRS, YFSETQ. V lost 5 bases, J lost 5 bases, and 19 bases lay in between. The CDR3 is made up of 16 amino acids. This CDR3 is CASRGGTEAFNEKLFF. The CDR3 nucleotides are TGCGCCAGCAGGGGGGGGACGGAAGCATTCAATGAAAAACTGTTTTTT. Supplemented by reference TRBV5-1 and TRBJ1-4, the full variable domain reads KAGVTQTPRYLIKTRGQQVTLSCSPISGHRSVSWYQQTPGQGLQFLFEYFSETQRNKGNFPGRFSGRQFSNSRSEMNVSTLELGDSALYLCASRGGTEAFNEKLFFGSGTQLSVL.

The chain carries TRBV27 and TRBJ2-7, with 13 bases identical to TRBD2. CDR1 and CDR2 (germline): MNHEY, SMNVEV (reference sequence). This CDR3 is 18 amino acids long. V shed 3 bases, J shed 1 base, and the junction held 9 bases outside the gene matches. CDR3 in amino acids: CASSFRPVTSGGSYEQYF. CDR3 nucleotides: TGTGCCAGCAGTTTCCGTCCGGTGACTAGCGGGGGGTCCTACGAGCAGTACTTC.

The CDR3 is CASSLDLGRGHEQYF. The CDR3 DNA follows: TGTGCCAGCAGCTTAGATCTGGGCAGGGGGCACGAGCAGTACTTC. The rearrangement joins TRBV11-2 to TRBJ2-7, with 8 bases lining up with TRBD1. V trimming: 0 bases; J trimming: 5 bases; junction bases outside the gene matches: 6. The CDR3 covers 15 residues. Germline V CDR1 and CDR2: SGHAT, FQNNGV.

CDR3 DNA sequence: TGTGCCATCAGTGATTCTGGGGGCTGGCAAGAGACCCAGTACTTC. Amino acids: CAISDSGGWQETQYF. The chain links TRBV10-3 to TRBJ2-5; perhaps TRBD1 as D (6 bases). Germline-derived CDR1 and CDR2 are ENHRY and SYGVKD. CDR3 length: 15 residues. V shed 3 bases and J shed 2 bases, with 13 bases lying between them.

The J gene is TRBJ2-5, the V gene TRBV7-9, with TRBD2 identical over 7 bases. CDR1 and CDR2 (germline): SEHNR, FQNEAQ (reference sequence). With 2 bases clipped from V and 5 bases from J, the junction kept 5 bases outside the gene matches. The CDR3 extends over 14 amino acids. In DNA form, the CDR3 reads TGTGCCAGCAGCTTACGGGAGGTTTGGGAGACCCAGTACTTC. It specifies CASSLREVWETQYF.

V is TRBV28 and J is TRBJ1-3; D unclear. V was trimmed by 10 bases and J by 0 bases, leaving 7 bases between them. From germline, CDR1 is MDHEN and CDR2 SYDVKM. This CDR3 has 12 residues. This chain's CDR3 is CATQSSGNTIYF. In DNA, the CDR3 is TGTGCCACACAGAGCTCTGGAAACACCATATATTTT.

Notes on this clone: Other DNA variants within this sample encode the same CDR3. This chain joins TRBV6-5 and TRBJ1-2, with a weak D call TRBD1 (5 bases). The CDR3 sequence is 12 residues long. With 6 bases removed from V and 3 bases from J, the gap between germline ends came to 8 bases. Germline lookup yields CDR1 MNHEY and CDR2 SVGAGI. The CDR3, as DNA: TGTGCCAGCAGAACAGGAGACTATGGCTACACCTTC. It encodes CASRTGDYGYTF.

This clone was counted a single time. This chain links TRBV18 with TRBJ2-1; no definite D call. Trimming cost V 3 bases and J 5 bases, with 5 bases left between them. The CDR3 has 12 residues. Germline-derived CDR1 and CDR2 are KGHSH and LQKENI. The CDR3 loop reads CASSPQDNEQFF. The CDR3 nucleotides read TGTGCCAGCTCACCCCAGGACAATGAGCAGTTCTTC.

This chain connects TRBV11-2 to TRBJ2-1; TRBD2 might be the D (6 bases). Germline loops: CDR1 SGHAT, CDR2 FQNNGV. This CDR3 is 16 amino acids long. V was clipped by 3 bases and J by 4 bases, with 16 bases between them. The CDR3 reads CASSLGGLSGYNEQFF. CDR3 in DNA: TGTGCCAGCAGCTTGGGGGGTTTGTCGGGTTACAATGAGCAGTTCTTC.

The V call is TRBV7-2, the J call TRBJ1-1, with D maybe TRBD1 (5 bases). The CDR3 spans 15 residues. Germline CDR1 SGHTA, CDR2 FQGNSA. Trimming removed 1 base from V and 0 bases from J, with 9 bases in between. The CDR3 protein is CASSLDRRMNTEAFF. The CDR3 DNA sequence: TGTGCCAGCAGCTTAGACAGGAGAATGAACACTGAAGCTTTCTTT.

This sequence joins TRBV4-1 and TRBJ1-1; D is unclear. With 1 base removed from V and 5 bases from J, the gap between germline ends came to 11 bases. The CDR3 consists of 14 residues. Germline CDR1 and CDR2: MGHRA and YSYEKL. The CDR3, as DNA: TGCGCCAGCAGCCAAGTAAGTGGAGTAACTGAAGCTTTCTTT. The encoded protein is CASSQVSGVTEAFF.

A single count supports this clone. The CDR3 DNA reads TGTGCCAGTAGTATTAGTCACAGGGGAAATTCACCCCTCCACTTT. It specifies CASSISHRGNSPLHF. The V and J genes are TRBV19 and TRBJ1-6; 7 bases are a match to TRBD1. CDR1 is LNHDA, CDR2 SQIVND, per germline (reference sequence). Trimming cost V 3 bases and J 7 bases; bases outside gene matches: 6. CDR3 length equals 15 residues.

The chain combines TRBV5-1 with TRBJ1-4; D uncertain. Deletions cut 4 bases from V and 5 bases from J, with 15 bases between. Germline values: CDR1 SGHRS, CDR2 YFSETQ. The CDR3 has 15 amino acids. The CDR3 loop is CASSPGGGVNEKLFF. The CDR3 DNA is TGCGCCAGCAGCCCCGGAGGAGGCGTCAATGAAAAACTGTTTTTT.

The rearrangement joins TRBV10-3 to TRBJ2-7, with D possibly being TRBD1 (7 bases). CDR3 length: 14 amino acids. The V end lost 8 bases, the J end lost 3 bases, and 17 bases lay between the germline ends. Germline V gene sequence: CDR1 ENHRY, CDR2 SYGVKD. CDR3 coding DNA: TGTGCCATCGGAGGGACAGCCATGGACTACGAGCAGTACTTC. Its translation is CAIGGTAMDYEQYF.

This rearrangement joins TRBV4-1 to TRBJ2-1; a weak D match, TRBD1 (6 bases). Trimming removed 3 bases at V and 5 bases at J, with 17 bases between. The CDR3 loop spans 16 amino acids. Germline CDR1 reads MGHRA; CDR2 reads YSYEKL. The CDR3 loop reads CASSHRTGLRDNEQFF. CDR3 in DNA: TGCGCCAGCAGCCACCGCACAGGGTTGAGGGACAATGAGCAGTTCTTC.

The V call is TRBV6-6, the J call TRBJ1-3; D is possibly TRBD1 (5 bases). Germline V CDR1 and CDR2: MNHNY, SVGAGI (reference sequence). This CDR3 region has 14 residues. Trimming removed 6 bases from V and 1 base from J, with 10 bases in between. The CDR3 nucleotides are TGTGCCAGCAGACAGACAGATTCTGGAAACACCATATATTTT. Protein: CASRQTDSGNTIYF.